Below, 23 T cell receptor beta chains from the same sample are listed, as sequenced in a study of blood T cell repertoires in COVID-19. The method was immunoSEQ multiplex PCR; TCRdb's version includes in-frame clones alone and lacks a portion of them. The table has about 210,000 clones, roughly 81% seen once. Sequencing used peripheral blood. The receptors come from a woman in her fifties or sixties with active or convalescent COVID-19.

The V call is TRBV11-2, the J call TRBJ2-2; possibly TRBD1 for D (6 bases). The CDR3 loop spans 13 amino acids. The V end lost 1 base, the J end lost 6 bases, and 6 bases lay between the germline ends. Germline CDR1 is SGHAT and CDR2 is FQNNGV. The CDR3 nucleotides read TGTGCCAGCAGCTTAGGGGGGCCCGGGGAGCTGTTTTTT. Protein: CASSLGGPGELFF.

V usage is TRBV5-4 and J usage is TRBJ1-2; TRBD1 aligns across 10 bases. V lost 4 bases to trimming and J lost 5 bases; unmatched junction nucleotides: 5. CDR1 is SGHNT, CDR2 YYREEE, per germline (reference sequence). The CDR3 loop spans 14 amino acids. The CDR3 sequence: CASSPGQGIYGYTF. The CDR3 coding sequence is TGTGCCAGCAGCCCGGGACAGGGGATTTATGGCTACACCTTC. The full variable domain, in which reference TRBV5-4 and TRBJ1-2 provide the parts outside the CDR3, is ETGVTQSPTHLIKTRGQQVTLRCSSQSGHNTVSWYQQALGQGPQFIFQYYREEENGRGNFPPRFSGLQFPNYSSELNVNALELDDSALYLCASSPGQGIYGYTFGSGTRLTVV.

J is TRBJ2-1 and V is TRBV7-2; 11 positions match TRBD2. The V and J ends lost 5 bases and 6 bases, in that order; junction bases with no gene match: 12. CDR1 is SGHTA, CDR2 FQGNSA, per germline. The CDR3 has 17 amino acids. This CDR3 reads CASSVSGGALPPNEQFF. The DNA for the CDR3 is TGTGCCAGCAGCGTTAGCGGGGGGGCTTTACCGCCCAATGAGCAGTTCTTC.

The chain employs TRBV19 and TRBJ2-1; 9 bases line up with TRBD2. V gave up 3 bases and J gave up 9 bases; unmatched junction bases: 15. Germline CDR1 is LNHDA and CDR2 is SQIVND (reference sequence). CDR3 length: 17 amino acids. The CDR3 nucleotides read TGTGCCAGTAGTATTAGTCGGACTAGCGACTTGGCCAGTGAGCAGTTCTTC. This encodes CASSISRTSDLASEQFF.

The chain employs TRBV7-9 and TRBJ2-7; TRBD1 agrees at 7 bases. With V trimmed by 5 bases and J by 2 bases, 6 bases remained unmatched. Germline CDR1 and CDR2: SEHNR and FQNEAQ (reference sequence). The CDR3 loop spans 14 amino acids. The CDR3, as DNA: TGTGCCAGCAGCCCTGGGGACAGCCCCTACGAGCAGTACGTC. It codes for CASSPGDSPYEQYV.

The V gene is TRBV6-4, the J gene TRBJ1-2, with D possibly matching TRBD1 (6 bases). This CDR3 spans 13 amino acids. V shed 6 bases and J shed 8 bases, with 16 bases lying between them. Germline values: CDR1 MRHNA, CDR2 SNTAGT. The CDR3 here is CASRAGTLEGYTF. The CDR3 bases are TGTGCCAGCAGAGCCGGGACATTGGAGGGCTACACCTTC.

The V gene is TRBV12-5, the J gene TRBJ2-2, with TRBD2 as a possible D gene (6 bases). Germline V gene lookup returns CDR1 LGHNT and CDR2 FRNRAP. The germline V and J ends were trimmed by 1 base and 6 bases, with 9 bases remaining between them. The CDR3 length is 14 residues. CDR3 DNA sequence: TGTGCTAGTGGTTTGGCACCGGGGGCCGGGGAGCTGTTTTTT. Its translation: CASGLAPGAGELFF.

V is TRBV24-1 and J is TRBJ2-5, with 7 bases fitting TRBD1. Per the germline V gene, CDR1 is KGHDR and CDR2 is SFDVKD. V trimming: 4 bases; J trimming: 4 bases; junction bases outside the gene matches: 20. The CDR3 totals 19 residues. CDR3 residues: CATSDYKGYDNRGRETQYF. CDR3 in DNA: TGTGCCACCAGTGACTATAAGGGGTATGATAACAGGGGCCGAGAGACCCAGTACTTC.

The chain is built from TRBV28 and TRBJ1-5; D is uncertain. Trimming pared 3 bases from V and 6 bases from J, leaving 12 bases between. This CDR3 spans 14 amino acids. The V gene's germline CDR1 is MDHEN and CDR2 SYDVKM. The CDR3 nucleotides are TGTGCCAGCAGTTTTGTCCGGGTCGCTCAGCCCCAGCATTTT. Its protein product is CASSFVRVAQPQHF.

The V and J genes are TRBV6-1 and TRBJ1-5; weak D call: TRBD1 (6 bases). Germline loops: CDR1 MNHNS, CDR2 SASEGT. V was clipped by 4 bases and J by 3 bases, with 22 bases between them. This CDR3 is built from 18 residues. CDR3 loop: CASSAFSSVLGANQPQHF. The DNA of the CDR3 is TGTGCCAGCAGTGCCTTTTCCTCCGTACTGGGGGCCAATCAGCCCCAGCATTTT.

The chain employs TRBV5-1 and TRBJ2-3, with TRBD2 as a possible D gene (5 bases). The CDR3 contains 15 residues. CDR1 is SGHRS, CDR2 YFSETQ, per germline. V was trimmed by 1 base and J by 0 bases, leaving 9 bases between them. CDR3 in amino acids: CASSLSGSSTDTQYF. The CDR3 DNA follows: TGCGCCAGCAGCTTGAGCGGTTCTAGCACAGATACGCAGTATTTT.

The chain combines TRBV10-3 with TRBJ1-6; no definite D call. The length of the CDR3 is 13 residues. Trimming shortened V by 7 bases and J by 5 bases, and 9 bases separated the two germline ends. Germline-derived CDR1 and CDR2 are ENHRY and SYGVKD. The CDR3 sequence is CAIKAEDNSPLHF. DNA for the CDR3: TGTGCCATCAAGGCGGAAGATAATTCACCCCTCCACTTT.

This sequence joins TRBV28 and TRBJ1-2; D gene unclear. Germline assignment: CDR1 MDHEN and CDR2 SYDVKM. The CDR3 runs 13 residues. V lost 7 bases and J lost 2, with 11 bases in between. In nucleotides, the CDR3 is TGTGCCAGCACCGGGAGGGCCAACTATGGCTACACCTTC. Translation gives CASTGRANYGYTF.

The rearrangement joins TRBV24-1 to TRBJ2-2; 8 bases line up with TRBD1. The germline V gene has CDR1 KGHDR and CDR2 SFDVKD. The V gene end was trimmed by 5 bases and the J gene end by 4 bases; junction bases not matched to a gene: 2. The CDR3 contains 14 residues. CDR3 protein: CATSVGQGTGELFF. As DNA, the CDR3 is TGTGCCACCAGTGTAGGACAGGGCACCGGGGAGCTGTTTTTT.

This clone was detected only a few times. Other DNA sequences within the sample encode an identical CDR3. This rearrangement joins TRBV23-1 to TRBJ2-7; D possibly corresponds to TRBD2 (6 bases). TRBV23-1 falls under the ORF class, with uncertain function. V was trimmed by 4 bases and J by 6 bases, leaving 16 bases between them. This CDR3 is 14 amino acids long. Written as DNA, the CDR3 is TGCGCCAGCAGTCCCCCGTTTCGGGACTCCGAGCAGTACGTC. The encoded protein is CASSPPFRDSEQYV.

DNA for the CDR3: TGTGCCAGCAGCCGGAAGCGGGGGGCGGACGGCTACACCTTC. It is translated as CASSRKRGADGYTF. This sequence joins TRBV3-1 (or the pseudogene TRBV3-2) and TRBJ1-2; D might be TRBD1 (6 bases). V lost 4 bases, J lost 8 bases, and 17 bases lay in between. The CDR3 totals 14 residues. Per the germline V gene, CDR1 is LGHDT and CDR2 is YNNKEL (reference sequence).

The sample holds a few counts of this clone. The chain links TRBV5-1 to TRBJ1-2, with 8 positions matching TRBD1. J was trimmed by 8 bases and V by 4 bases; bases with no gene match: 10. The CDR3 runs 14 residues. Germline CDR1 is SGHRS and CDR2 is YFSETQ. The CDR3 is CASSLGAGGVGYTF. CDR3 nucleotides: TGCGCCAGCAGCCTTGGGGCAGGGGGCGTCGGCTACACCTTC.

This chain connects TRBV7-8 to TRBJ2-7, with TRBD2 matching 11 bases. CDR1 is SGHVS and CDR2 is FQNEAQ in the germline V gene. J was trimmed by 3 bases and V by 1 base; bases with no gene match: 5. The CDR3 contains 16 residues. The CDR3 reads CASSLVGTSGYYEQYV. CDR3 sequence (DNA): TGTGCCAGCAGCTTAGTTGGGACTAGCGGTTACTACGAGCAGTACGTC.

The chain recombines TRBV2 with TRBJ1-4, with unresolved D. This CDR3 region has 14 residues. Trimming shortened V by 5 bases and J by 2 bases, and 9 bases separated the two germline ends. Per germline, CDR1 SNHLY and CDR2 FYNNEI. CDR3 residues: CASSPILTNEKLFF. The CDR3 nucleotides read TGTGCCAGCAGTCCTATCCTGACTAATGAAAAACTGTTTTTT.

The chain employs TRBV9 and TRBJ1-1; D gene ambiguous. The CDR3 is 14 amino acids. Trimming cost V 3 bases and J 0 bases, with 9 bases left between them. The germline V gene encodes CDR1 SGDLS and CDR2 YYNGEE. The CDR3 reads CASSARQMNTEAFF. CDR3 sequence (DNA): TGTGCCAGCAGCGCTCGACAAATGAACACTGAAGCTTTCTTT.

The chain carries TRBV18 and TRBJ1-5, with TRBD1 as a possible D gene (6 bases). The V and J ends lost 3 bases and 7 bases respectively, with 16 bases between them. Germline V gives CDR1 KGHSH, CDR2 LQKENI. This CDR3 is built from 15 residues. This chain's CDR3 is CASSPWDTLGQPQHF. In DNA form, the CDR3 reads TGTGCCAGCTCACCCTGGGACACACTTGGCCAGCCCCAGCATTTT.

This chain joins TRBV3-1 (or the pseudogene TRBV3-2) and TRBJ2-5, with unresolved D. This CDR3 has 14 residues. Trimming took 4 bases from V and 5 from J, leaving 14 bases between them. From germline, CDR1 is LGHDT and CDR2 YNNKEL (reference sequence). CDR3 DNA: TGTGCCAGCAGCCGGTTGGTTCGGCGGGAGACCCAGTACTTC. Amino acids: CASSRLVRRETQYF.

As DNA, the CDR3 is TGCGCCAGCAGTGACGGGACAGGGCCGGAAAGAGAAGCTTTCTTT. This gives the protein CASSDGTGPEREAFF. The chain carries TRBV10-2 and TRBJ1-1; 9 bases are a match to TRBD1. CDR1 and CDR2 (germline): WSHSY, SAAADI. The CDR3 covers 15 residues. J gave up 8 bases and V 3 bases, and 10 bases lay outside the gene matches.